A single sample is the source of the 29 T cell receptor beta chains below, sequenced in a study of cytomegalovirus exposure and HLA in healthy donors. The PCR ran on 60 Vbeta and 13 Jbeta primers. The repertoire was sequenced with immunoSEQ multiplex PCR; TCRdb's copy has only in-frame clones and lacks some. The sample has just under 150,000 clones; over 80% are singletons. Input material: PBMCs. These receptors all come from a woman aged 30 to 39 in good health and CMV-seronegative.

CDR3 bases: TGTGCCAGCAGTGGGTGGACAGCAACTAATGAAAAACTGTTTTTT. The encoded protein is CASSGWTATNEKLFF. The rearrangement links TRBV25-1 to TRBJ1-4, with D perhaps matching TRBD1 (6 bases). This CDR3 has 15 residues. V shed 4 bases and J shed 0 bases, with 9 bases lying between them. Germline loops: CDR1 MGHDK, CDR2 SYGVNS.

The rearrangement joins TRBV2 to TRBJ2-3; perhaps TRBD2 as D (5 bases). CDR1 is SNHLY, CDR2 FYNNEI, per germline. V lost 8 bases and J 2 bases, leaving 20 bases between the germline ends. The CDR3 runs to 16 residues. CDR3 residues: CASSRGRAGYTDTQYF. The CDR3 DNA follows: TGTGCCAGCTCCAGAGGACGGGCGGGCTACACAGATACGCAGTATTTT.

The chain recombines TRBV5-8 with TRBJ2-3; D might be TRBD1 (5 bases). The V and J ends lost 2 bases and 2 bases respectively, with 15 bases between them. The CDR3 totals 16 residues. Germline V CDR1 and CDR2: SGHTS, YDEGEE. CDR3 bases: TGTGCCAGCAGCTTCACGAGGACGGACAACACAGATACGCAGTATTTT. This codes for CASSFTRTDNTDTQYF.

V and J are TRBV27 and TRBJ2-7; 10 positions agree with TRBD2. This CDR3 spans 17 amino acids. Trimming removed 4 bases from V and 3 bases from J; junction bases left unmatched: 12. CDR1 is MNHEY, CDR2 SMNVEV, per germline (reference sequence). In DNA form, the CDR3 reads TGTGCCAGCAGTTCACGGAAAGAGACTAGCGGGTTCTACGAGCAGTACTTC. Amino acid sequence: CASSSRKETSGFYEQYF.

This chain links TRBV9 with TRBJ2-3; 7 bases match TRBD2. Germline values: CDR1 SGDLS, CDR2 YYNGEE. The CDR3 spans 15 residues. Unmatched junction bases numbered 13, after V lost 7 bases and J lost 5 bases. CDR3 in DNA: TGTGCCAGCTCCCCTAGCGGTCCAAGAGGAGATACGCAGTATTTT. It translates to CASSPSGPRGDTQYF.

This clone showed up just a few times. The CDR3 sequence: CAISPIPGQGGDTEAFF. As DNA, the CDR3 is TGTGCCATCAGCCCAATACCGGGACAGGGAGGGGACACTGAAGCTTTCTTT. The V call is TRBV10-3, the J call TRBJ1-1; 9 bases match TRBD1. The germline CDR1 and CDR2 sequences are ENHRY and SYGVKD. The CDR3 is 17 residues long. V lost 6 bases and J lost 3; bases outside the gene matches: 14.

The CDR3 DNA reads TGCGCCAGCAGCCAAGATCCTCGGGGGGGGGAGGATGAAAAACTGTTTTTT. Its translation is CASSQDPRGGEDEKLFF. The chain has TRBV4-3 and TRBJ1-4, with D possibly matching TRBD1 (5 bases). The V end was cut by 0 bases, the J end by 6 bases, with 17 bases between. The CDR3 runs to 17 residues. The germline V gene encodes CDR1 LGHNA and CDR2 YSLEER.

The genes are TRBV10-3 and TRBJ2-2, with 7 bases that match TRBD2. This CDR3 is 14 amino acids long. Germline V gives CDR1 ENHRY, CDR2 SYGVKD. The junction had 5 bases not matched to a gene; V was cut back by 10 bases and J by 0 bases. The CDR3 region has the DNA TGTGCCACCAGGACTAGAACGAACACCGGGGAGCTGTTTTTT. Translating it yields CATRTRTNTGELFF.

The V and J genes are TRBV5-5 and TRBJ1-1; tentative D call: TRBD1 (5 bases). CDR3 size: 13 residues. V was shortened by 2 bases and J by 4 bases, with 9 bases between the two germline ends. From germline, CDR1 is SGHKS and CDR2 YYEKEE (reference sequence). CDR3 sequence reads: CASSFPGGTEAFF. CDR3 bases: TGTGCCAGCAGCTTTCCGGGGGGCACTGAAGCTTTCTTT.

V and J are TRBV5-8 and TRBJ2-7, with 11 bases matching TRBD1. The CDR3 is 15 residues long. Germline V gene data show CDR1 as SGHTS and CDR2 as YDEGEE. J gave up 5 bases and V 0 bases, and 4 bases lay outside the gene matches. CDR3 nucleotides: TGTGCCAGCAGCTTGGCCGGGACAGGGGGAGACGAGCAGTACTTC. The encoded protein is CASSLAGTGGDEQYF.

For the CDR3, the DNA is TGCGCCAGCAGAACCGGGACAACCACCTACGAGCAGTACTTC. This encodes CASRTGTTTYEQYF. The J gene is TRBJ2-7, the V gene TRBV5-1; a weak D match, TRBD1 (6 bases). V gave up 5 bases and J gave up 2 bases, with 14 bases separating them. Per the germline V gene, CDR1 is SGHRS and CDR2 is YFSETQ. The length of the CDR3 is 14 residues.

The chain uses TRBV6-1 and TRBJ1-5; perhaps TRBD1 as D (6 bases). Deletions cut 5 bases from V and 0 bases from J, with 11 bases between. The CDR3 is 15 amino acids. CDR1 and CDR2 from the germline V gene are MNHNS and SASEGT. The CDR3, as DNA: TGTGCCAGCAGTTTGGGACACCGTAGCAATCAGCCCCAGCATTTT. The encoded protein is CASSLGHRSNQPQHF.

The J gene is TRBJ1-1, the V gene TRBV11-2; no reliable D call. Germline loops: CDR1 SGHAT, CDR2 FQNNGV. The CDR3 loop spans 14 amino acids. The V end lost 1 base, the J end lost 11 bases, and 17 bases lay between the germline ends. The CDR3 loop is CASSLGPRFRGAFF. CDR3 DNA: TGTGCCAGCAGCTTAGGCCCAAGGTTTCGCGGGGCTTTCTTT.

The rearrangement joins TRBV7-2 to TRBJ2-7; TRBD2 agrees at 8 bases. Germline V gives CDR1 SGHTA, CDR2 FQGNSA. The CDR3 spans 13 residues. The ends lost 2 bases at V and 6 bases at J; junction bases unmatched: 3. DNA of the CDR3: TGTGCCAGCAGCTTATGGGGACTAGGCGAGCAGTACTTC. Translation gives CASSLWGLGEQYF.

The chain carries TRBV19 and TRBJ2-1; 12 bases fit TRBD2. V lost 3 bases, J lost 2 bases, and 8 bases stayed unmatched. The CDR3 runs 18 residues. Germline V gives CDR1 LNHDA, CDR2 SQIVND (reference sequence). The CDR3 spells CASSILLAGGPTYNEQFF. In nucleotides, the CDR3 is TGTGCCAGTAGTATTTTACTAGCGGGAGGACCGACCTACAATGAGCAGTTCTTC.

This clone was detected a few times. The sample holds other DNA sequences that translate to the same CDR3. CDR3 nucleotides: TGCAGCGTTGGTCAGGGAAACTACGAGCAGTACTTC. Translating gives CSVGQGNYEQYF. The gene calls are TRBV29-1 and TRBJ2-7; a possible D gene is TRBD1 (5 bases). Germline V gives CDR1 SQVTM, CDR2 ANQGSEA. Between the trimmed V and J ends, which lost 4 bases and 3 bases, there was a span of 10 bases. This CDR3 has 12 amino acids.

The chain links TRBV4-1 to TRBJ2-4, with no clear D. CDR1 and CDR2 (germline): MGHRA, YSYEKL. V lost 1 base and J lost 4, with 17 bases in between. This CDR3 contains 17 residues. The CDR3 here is CASSQGVLTRSKNIQYF. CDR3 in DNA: TGCGCCAGCAGCCAAGGGGTCTTAACGCGGTCAAAAAACATTCAGTACTTC.

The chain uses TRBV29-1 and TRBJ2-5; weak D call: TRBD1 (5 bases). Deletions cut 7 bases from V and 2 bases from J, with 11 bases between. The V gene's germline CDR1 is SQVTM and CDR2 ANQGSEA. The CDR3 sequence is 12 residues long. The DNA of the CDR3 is TGCAGCGAACGACAGTTACAAGAGACCCAGTACTTC. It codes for CSERQLQETQYF.

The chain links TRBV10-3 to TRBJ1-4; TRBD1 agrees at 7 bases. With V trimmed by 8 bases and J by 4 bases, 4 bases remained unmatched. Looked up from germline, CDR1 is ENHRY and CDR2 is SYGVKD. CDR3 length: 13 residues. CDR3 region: CAIRWDSNEKLFF. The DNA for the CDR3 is TGTGCCATCCGGTGGGACAGTAATGAAAAACTGTTTTTT.

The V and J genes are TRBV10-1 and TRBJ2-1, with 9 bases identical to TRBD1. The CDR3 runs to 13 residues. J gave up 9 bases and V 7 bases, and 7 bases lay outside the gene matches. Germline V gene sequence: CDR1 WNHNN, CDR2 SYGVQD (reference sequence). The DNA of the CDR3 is TGCGCCAGCAACCAGGACAGGGGCGGTGAGCAGTTCTTC. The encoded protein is CASNQDRGGEQFF.

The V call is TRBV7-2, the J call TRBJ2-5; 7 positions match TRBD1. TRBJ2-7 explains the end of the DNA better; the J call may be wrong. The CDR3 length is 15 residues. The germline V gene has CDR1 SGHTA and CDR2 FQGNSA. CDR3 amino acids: CASSPALGGIDEQYF. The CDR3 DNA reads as TGTGCCAGCAGCCCCGCGCTAGGGGGCATCGACGAGCAGTACTTC.

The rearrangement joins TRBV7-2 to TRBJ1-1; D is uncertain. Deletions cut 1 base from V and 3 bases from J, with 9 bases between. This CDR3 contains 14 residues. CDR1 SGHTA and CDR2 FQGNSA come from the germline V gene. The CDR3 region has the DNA TGTGCCAGCAGCTTAGTCGAGGTACACACTGAAGCTTTCTTT. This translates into CASSLVEVHTEAFF.

Written as DNA, the CDR3 is TGTGCCTGGAGTCCCGGGGAGGGAACAGATACGCAGTATTTT. Translation: CAWSPGEGTDTQYF. The rearrangement links TRBV30 to TRBJ2-3, with 7 bases fitting TRBD2. Trimming removed 2 bases from V and 3 bases from J; junction bases left unmatched: 5. CDR1 is GTSNPN, CDR2 SVGIG, per germline (reference sequence). This CDR3 has 14 amino acids.

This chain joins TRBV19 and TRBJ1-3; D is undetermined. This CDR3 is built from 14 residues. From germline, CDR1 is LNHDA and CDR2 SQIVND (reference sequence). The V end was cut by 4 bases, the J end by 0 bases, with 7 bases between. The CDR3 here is CASSRYSSGNTIYF. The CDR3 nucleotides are TGTGCCAGTAGTAGGTACAGCTCTGGAAACACCATATATTTT.

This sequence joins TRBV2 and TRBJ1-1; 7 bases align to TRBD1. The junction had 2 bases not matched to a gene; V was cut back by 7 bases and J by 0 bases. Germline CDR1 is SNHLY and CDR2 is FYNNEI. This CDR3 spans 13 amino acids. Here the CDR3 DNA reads TGTGCCAGCATGGGACAGATGAACACTGAAGCTTTCTTT. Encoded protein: CASMGQMNTEAFF.

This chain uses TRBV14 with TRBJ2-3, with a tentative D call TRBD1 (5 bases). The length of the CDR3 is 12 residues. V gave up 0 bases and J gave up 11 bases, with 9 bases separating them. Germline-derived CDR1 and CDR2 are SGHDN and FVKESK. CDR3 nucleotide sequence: TGTGCCAGCAGCCAAGACAGGGTGAGGCAGTATTTT. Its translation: CASSQDRVRQYF.

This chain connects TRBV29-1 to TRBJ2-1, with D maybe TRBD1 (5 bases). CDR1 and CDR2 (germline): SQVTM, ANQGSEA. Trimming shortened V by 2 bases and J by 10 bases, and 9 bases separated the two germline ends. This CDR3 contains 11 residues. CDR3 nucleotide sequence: TGCAGCGTTGAACAGGGTCAGGAGCAGTTCTTC. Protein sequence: CSVEQGQEQFF.

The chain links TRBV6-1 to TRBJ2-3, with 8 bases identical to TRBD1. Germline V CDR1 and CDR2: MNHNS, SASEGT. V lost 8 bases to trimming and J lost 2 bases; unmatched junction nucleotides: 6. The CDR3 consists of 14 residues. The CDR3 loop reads CASRRQGYTDTQYF. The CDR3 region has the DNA TGTGCCAGCCGAAGACAGGGGTACACAGATACGCAGTATTTT.

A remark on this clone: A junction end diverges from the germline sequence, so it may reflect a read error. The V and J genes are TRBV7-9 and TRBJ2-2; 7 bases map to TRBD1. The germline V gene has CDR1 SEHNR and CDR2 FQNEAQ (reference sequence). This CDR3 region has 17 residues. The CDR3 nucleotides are TGTTCCAGCAGCCAAACCCAACGGGGACAGTCGTCCGGGGAGCTGTTTTTT. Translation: CSSSQTQRGQSSGELFF.